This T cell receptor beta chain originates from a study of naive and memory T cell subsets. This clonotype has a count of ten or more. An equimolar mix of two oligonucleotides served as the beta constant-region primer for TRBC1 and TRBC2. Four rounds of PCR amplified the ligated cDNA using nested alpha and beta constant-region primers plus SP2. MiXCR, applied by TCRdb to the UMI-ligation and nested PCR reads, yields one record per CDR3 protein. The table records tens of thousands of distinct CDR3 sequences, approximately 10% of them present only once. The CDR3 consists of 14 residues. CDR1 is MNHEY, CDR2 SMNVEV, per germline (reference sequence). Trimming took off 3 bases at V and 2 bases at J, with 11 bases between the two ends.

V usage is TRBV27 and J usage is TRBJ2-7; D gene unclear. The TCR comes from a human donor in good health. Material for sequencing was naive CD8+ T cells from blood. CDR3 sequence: CASSFSRRTYEQYF. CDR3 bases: TGTGCCAGCAGTTTCAGCAGGCGTACCTACGAGCAGTACTTC.